This passage covers 10 T cell receptor beta chains from one sample sequenced in a study of STAT5B mutations in CD4+ large granular lymphocyte leukemia. Assay: immunoSEQ multiplex PCR; the TCRdb copy retains only in-frame clones and omits some. The sample holds about 35,000 clones, 65% to 70% seen once. The specimen was CD4+ T cells from blood buffy coats. Receptor source: a human donor in good health.

The chain carries TRBV6-1 and TRBJ1-2; D uncertain. The V and J ends lost 10 bases and 2 bases respectively, with 17 bases between them. The CDR3 consists of 14 residues. CDR1 is MNHNS, CDR2 SASEGT, per germline. The CDR3 DNA sequence: TGTGCCATCACAGACACCCCGGGGAACTATGGCTACACCTTC. Translation: CAITDTPGNYGYTF.

The rearrangement links TRBV5-1 to TRBJ2-4, with D possibly being TRBD1 or TRBD2 (5 bases each). The CDR3 is 16 residues long. Trimming shortened V by 4 bases and J by 4 bases, and 18 bases separated the two germline ends. Germline assignment: CDR1 SGHRS and CDR2 YFSETQ. The CDR3 here is CASSLGTETIKNIQYF. DNA for the CDR3: TGCGCCAGCAGCCTAGGGACCGAGACCATTAAAAACATTCAGTACTTC. Variable domain in full (rest from reference TRBV5-1 and TRBJ2-4): KAGVTQTPRYLIKTRGQQVTLSCSPISGHRSVSWYQQTPGQGLQFLFEYFSETQRNKGNFPGRFSGRQFSNSRSEMNVSTLELGDSALYLCASSLGTETIKNIQYFGAGTRLSVL.

CDR3 sequence reads: CASSRDSGAATQYF. The DNA for the CDR3 is TGTGCCAGCAGCCGGGACAGCGGGGCGGCTACGCAGTATTTT. V is TRBV2 and J is TRBJ2-3; the D call may be TRBD1 or TRBD2 (7 bases each). This CDR3 region has 14 residues. CDR1 and CDR2 from the germline V gene are SNHLY and FYNNEI. Between the trimmed V and J ends, which lost 6 bases and 8 bases, there was a span of 18 bases.

The CDR3: CASSLVTDTEAFF. CDR3 sequence (DNA): TGCGCCAGCAGCTTGGTCACGGACACTGAAGCTTTCTTT. J is TRBJ1-1 and V is TRBV5-1; D ambiguous. This CDR3 is built from 13 residues. V lost 0 bases and J 3 bases, leaving 6 bases between the germline ends. Looked up from germline, CDR1 is SGHRS and CDR2 is YFSETQ.

The chain employs TRBV4-3 and TRBJ2-5, with D perhaps matching TRBD1 or TRBD2 (6 bases each). CDR3 size: 15 residues. Trimming took 0 bases from V and 8 from J, leaving 16 bases between them. Germline V gives CDR1 LGHNA, CDR2 YSLEER. CDR3 sequence (DNA): TGCGCCAGCAGCCAAGATCGTGGGGGGCGGGAAACCCAGTACTTC. Encoded protein: CASSQDRGGRETQYF.

The CDR3 nucleotides are TGTGCCAGAGGGAATAAGTTTGAAAAACTGTTTTTT. Translating gives CARGNKFEKLFF. The chain has TRBV6-5 and TRBJ1-4, with D hard to call. Germline V gives CDR1 MNHEY, CDR2 SVGAGI. CDR3 length: 12 amino acids. Trimming pared 9 bases from V and 7 bases from J, leaving 12 bases between.

CDR3: CASIRTGGDTEAFF. CDR3 coding DNA: TGTGCCAGCATTCGGACAGGGGGGGACACTGAAGCTTTCTTT. The rearrangement uses TRBV6-6 and TRBJ1-1, with 10 bases identical to TRBD1. CDR3 size: 14 residues. The junction had 5 bases not matched to a gene; V was cut back by 7 bases and J by 3 bases. The germline gives CDR1 MNHNY, CDR2 SVGAGI (reference sequence).

V and J are TRBV19 and TRBJ2-3; D might be TRBD2 (5 bases). CDR1 is LNHDA, CDR2 SQIVND, per germline (reference sequence). V lost 6 bases and J 0 bases, leaving 13 bases between the germline ends. This CDR3 is built from 15 residues. CDR3: CASSPGRTSTDTQYF. The CDR3 coding sequence is TGTGCCAGTAGCCCCGGACGGACTAGCACAGATACGCAGTATTTT.

The chain joins TRBV6-1 to TRBJ1-5; D remains unclear. This CDR3 has 13 residues. Looked up from germline, CDR1 is MNHNS and CDR2 is SASEGT. V was trimmed by 2 bases and J by 5 bases, leaving 7 bases between them. The DNA of the CDR3 is TGTGCCAGCAGTGAACTTGGGGATCAGCCCCAGCATTTT. Encoded protein: CASSELGDQPQHF.

The chain is built from TRBV12-5 and TRBJ1-2; D remains ambiguous. From germline, CDR1 is LGHNT and CDR2 FRNRAP. The CDR3 loop spans 15 amino acids. Trimming took 2 bases from V and 0 from J, leaving 10 bases between them. CDR3 loop: CASGLSAPSNYGYTF. The CDR3 bases are TGTGCTAGTGGTTTGTCGGCACCTTCTAACTATGGCTACACCTTC.